This TCR beta chain comes out of a study of blood T cell repertoires in COVID-19. Study details: Samples came from the United States, Italy and Spain, spanning acute and convalescent COVID-19.

One Seattle source followed patients from active infection through their disease course. Measured with immunoSEQ multiplex PCR; TCRdb has only the in-frame clones, and not every one. The table includes about 50,000 clones, roughly nine tenths detected once. This CDR3 region has 15 residues. The V gene lost 2 bases and the J gene lost 7 bases, with 15 bases spanning the gap. Per germline, CDR1 MGHRA and CDR2 YSYEKL. Sample: peripheral blood. The clonotype was recovered from a woman aged 60-75 years with COVID-19, enrolled during active disease. V and J are TRBV4-1 and TRBJ2-1, with D possibly matching TRBD2 (6 bases). CDR3 amino acids: CASSQRAGRRNEQFF. The CDR3, as DNA: TGCGCCAGCAGCCAAAGAGCGGGTCGCCGGAATGAGCAGTTCTTC.